This record covers a single T cell receptor (beta chain). Trimming took off 4 bases at V and 6 bases at J, with 16 bases between the two ends. The CDR3 totals 15 residues. Germline CDR1 SGDLS, CDR2 YYNGEE. The data derive from a study of blood T cell repertoires in COVID-19. Across the study: Material from acute and convalescent COVID-19 was sourced from the United States, Italy and Spain.

Profiling relied on immunoSEQ multiplex PCR, and the TCRdb table lists in-frame clones only, not all of them. This table has hundreds of thousands of clones, approximately 88% appearing once. Sequenced: peripheral blood. The chain is built from TRBV9 and TRBJ2-2; the D gene is possibly TRBD2 (7 bases). The source is a middle-aged man with acute or convalescent COVID-19. This CDR3 reads CASSSAGRGAGELFF. CDR3 in DNA: TGTGCCAGCAGCTCAGCGGGAAGGGGGGCCGGGGAGCTGTTTTTT.